The rows below give T cell receptor beta chains drawn from one sample of a study of CD8 T cells in Susac syndrome. MiXCR was run by TCRdb on the immunoSEQ multiplex PCR reads, yielding one entry per CDR3 protein. The table includes around 180,000 distinct CDR3 sequences, roughly 92% detected once. Specimen: CD4+ T cells from PBMCs. The receptors come from a human donor with multiple sclerosis. CDR3s include the opening cysteine and the closing phenylalanine or tryptophan. The D gene is left open where the match is weak. The listing skips clone size in some rows; elsewhere it reads once, few, many or a size class.

cdr3_length: 14; d_call: -; v_call: TRBV27; j_call: TRBJ2-1; clone_size: -; cdr3_nt: TGTGCCAGCAGTTTGTCGAACGTACACAATGAGCAGTTCTTC; cdr3_aa: CASSLSNVHNEQFF
cdr3_length: 15; d_call: -; v_call: TRBV5-4; j_call: TRBJ2-6; clone_size: -; cdr3_nt: TGTGCCAGCAACTCTGGCGGAGGTGGGGCCAACGTCCTGACTTTC; cdr3_aa: CASNSGGGGANVLTF
cdr3_length: 14; d_call: -; v_call: TRBV7-9; j_call: TRBJ2-2; clone_size: -; cdr3_nt: TGTGCCAGCAGCTTAAGGGCGTCCACCGGGGAGCTGTTTTTT; cdr3_aa: CASSLRASTGELFF
cdr3_length: 15; d_call: -; v_call: TRBV4-3; j_call: TRBJ2-1; clone_size: -; cdr3_nt: TGCGCCAGCAGCCAAGACCACCTCCGGCGCGATGAGCAGTTCTTC; cdr3_aa: CASSQDHLRRDEQFF
cdr3_length: 14; d_call: -; v_call: TRBV25-1; j_call: TRBJ1-4; clone_size: -; cdr3_nt: TGTGCCAGCAGCGACGACAGACATAATGAAAAACTGTTTTTT; cdr3_aa: CASSDDRHNEKLFF
cdr3_length: 13; d_call: -; v_call: TRBV28; j_call: TRBJ2-5; clone_size: -; cdr3_nt: TGTGCCACCAAACTGGGGGCGGGAGAGACCCAGTACTTC; cdr3_aa: CATKLGAGETQYF
cdr3_length: 16; d_call: -; v_call: TRBV11-2; j_call: TRBJ2-7; clone_size: -; cdr3_nt: TGTGCCAGCAGCTCTAGCCGAGCCGTCGCCGGTGGGGAGCAGTACTTC; cdr3_aa: CASSSSRAVAGGEQYF
cdr3_length: 15; d_call: -; v_call: TRBV28; j_call: TRBJ1-2; clone_size: -; cdr3_nt: TGTGCCAGCAGTTTGGGGGGTCTGGCTCTCCAGCGCGACACCTTC; cdr3_aa: CASSLGGLALQRDTF
cdr3_length: 15; d_call: -; v_call: TRBV6-5; j_call: TRBJ2-5; clone_size: -; cdr3_nt: TGTGCCAGCAGTTTCGATTACGGGAGAGGAGAGACCCAGTACTTC; cdr3_aa: CASSFDYGRGETQYF
cdr3_length: 15; d_call: -; v_call: TRBV12-3/TRBV12-4; j_call: TRBJ2-3; clone_size: -; cdr3_nt: TGTGCCAGCAGCTCCAGGGAGGCGAGGGCAGATACGCAGTATTTT; cdr3_aa: CASSSREARADTQYF
cdr3_length: 12; d_call: -; v_call: TRBV10-3; j_call: TRBJ2-7; clone_size: -; cdr3_nt: TGTGCCATCCAAAACCCAGGGGACGAGCAGTACTTC; cdr3_aa: CAIQNPGDEQYF
cdr3_length: 14; d_call: -; v_call: TRBV20-1; j_call: TRBJ1-1; clone_size: -; cdr3_nt: TGCAGTGCCAATCCTAGTGGGATAATCACTGAAGCTTTCTTT; cdr3_aa: CSANPSGIITEAFF
cdr3_length: 14; d_call: TRBD2; v_call: TRBV5-4; j_call: TRBJ2-5; clone_size: -; cdr3_nt: TGTGCCAGTCAAGCGGGAGGCCACCAAGAGACCCAGTACTTC; cdr3_aa: CASQAGGHQETQYF
cdr3_length: 15; d_call: TRBD1; v_call: TRBV6-2/TRBV6-3; j_call: TRBJ1-2; clone_size: -; cdr3_nt: TGTGCCAGCAGTTACTCGTGGGGACAGCCCTATGGCTACACCTTC; cdr3_aa: CASSYSWGQPYGYTF
cdr3_length: 16; d_call: TRBD1; v_call: TRBV6-1; j_call: TRBJ2-7; clone_size: -; cdr3_nt: TGTGCCAGCAGACGGACAGGGGCCCTCCCATCCTACGAGCAGTACTTC; cdr3_aa: CASRRTGALPSYEQYF
cdr3_length: 12; d_call: -; v_call: TRBV7-2; j_call: TRBJ2-5; clone_size: -; cdr3_nt: TGTGCCAGCAGCTTAATGCGAGAGACCCAGTACTTC; cdr3_aa: CASSLMRETQYF
cdr3_length: 17; d_call: TRBD1; v_call: TRBV29-1; j_call: TRBJ2-5; clone_size: -; cdr3_nt: TGCAGCGTTGATCGGGAGCGGGGGACAGGGGAGAGGGAGACCCAGTACTTC; cdr3_aa: CSVDRERGTGERETQYF
cdr3_length: 12; d_call: -; v_call: TRBV7-2; j_call: TRBJ1-3; clone_size: -; cdr3_nt: TGTGCCAGCAGCTTAGATTGGGACCCCATATATTTT; cdr3_aa: CASSLDWDPIYF
cdr3_length: 15; d_call: -; v_call: TRBV5-4; j_call: TRBJ2-7; clone_size: -; cdr3_nt: TGTGCCAGCAGCTTGGGGCATGCCACGGTGGGCGAGCAGTACTTC; cdr3_aa: CASSLGHATVGEQYF
cdr3_length: 12; d_call: -; v_call: TRBV30; j_call: TRBJ1-2; clone_size: -; cdr3_nt: TGTGCCTGGAGTAGCTTTTCGGGCGGCTACACCTTC; cdr3_aa: CAWSSFSGGYTF
cdr3_length: 14; d_call: TRBD1; v_call: TRBV28; j_call: TRBJ2-7; clone_size: -; cdr3_nt: TGTGCCAGCCGTGGACAGGGGGCGACCTACGAGCAGTACTTC; cdr3_aa: CASRGQGATYEQYF
cdr3_length: 15; d_call: -; v_call: TRBV19; j_call: TRBJ1-1; clone_size: -; cdr3_nt: TGTGCCAGTAGTTTATCAGGGCCGCGGAACACTGAAGCTTTCTTT; cdr3_aa: CASSLSGPRNTEAFF
cdr3_length: 14; d_call: -; v_call: TRBV5-4; j_call: TRBJ2-3; clone_size: -; cdr3_nt: TGTGCCAGCAGCCCGGACAGCGGCTTCGCTACGCAGTATTTT; cdr3_aa: CASSPDSGFATQYF
cdr3_length: 15; d_call: TRBD2; v_call: TRBV20-1; j_call: TRBJ2-4; clone_size: -; cdr3_nt: TGCAGTGCTAGAGATACCGGGACTAGGGGAAACATTCAGTACTTC; cdr3_aa: CSARDTGTRGNIQYF
cdr3_length: 13; d_call: -; v_call: TRBV27; j_call: TRBJ2-5; clone_size: once; cdr3_nt: TGTGCCAGCAGTAAGAGGGTTGGCGAGACCCAGTACTTC; cdr3_aa: CASSKRVGETQYF
cdr3_length: 15; d_call: -; v_call: TRBV2; j_call: TRBJ1-4; clone_size: -; cdr3_nt: TGTGCCAGCAGTGAAAGGGGGTTACTATATGAAAAACTGTTTTTT; cdr3_aa: CASSERGLLYEKLFF
cdr3_length: 15; d_call: TRBD2; v_call: TRBV3-1; j_call: TRBJ2-5; clone_size: -; cdr3_nt: TGTGCCAGCAGCTACCTCGGTAATAGCGGGGAGACCCAGTACTTC; cdr3_aa: CASSYLGNSGETQYF
cdr3_length: 13; d_call: -; v_call: TRBV6-2/TRBV6-3; j_call: TRBJ2-7; clone_size: -; cdr3_nt: TGTGCCAGCAGTTACGGGGCAGCATACGAGCAGTACTTC; cdr3_aa: CASSYGAAYEQYF
cdr3_length: 16; d_call: -; v_call: TRBV7-2; j_call: TRBJ2-1; clone_size: -; cdr3_nt: TGTGCCAGCAGCGGAAATAGGAGGGCAACATCCAATGAGCAGTTCTTC; cdr3_aa: CASSGNRRATSNEQFF
cdr3_length: 13; d_call: -; v_call: TRBV3-1; j_call: TRBJ1-1; clone_size: -; cdr3_nt: TGTGCCAGCAGTCAAAATGGGTGGACTGAAGCTTTCTTT; cdr3_aa: CASSQNGWTEAFF
cdr3_length: 14; d_call: -; v_call: TRBV12-3/TRBV12-4; j_call: TRBJ2-3; clone_size: -; cdr3_nt: TGTGCCAGCAGTTTCGAGGGGCGCACAGATACGCAGTATTTT; cdr3_aa: CASSFEGRTDTQYF